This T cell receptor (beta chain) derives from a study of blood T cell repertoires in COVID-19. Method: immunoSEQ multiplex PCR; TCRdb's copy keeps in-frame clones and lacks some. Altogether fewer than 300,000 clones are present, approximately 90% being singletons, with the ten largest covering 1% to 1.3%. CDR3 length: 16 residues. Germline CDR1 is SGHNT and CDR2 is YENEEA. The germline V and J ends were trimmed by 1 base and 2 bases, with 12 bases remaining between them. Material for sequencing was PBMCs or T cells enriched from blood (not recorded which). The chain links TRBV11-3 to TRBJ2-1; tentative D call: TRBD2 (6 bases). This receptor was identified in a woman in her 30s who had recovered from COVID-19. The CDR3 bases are TGTGCCAGCAGCTTAGCGGGGGAGCGGCCCTACAATGAGCAGTTCTTC. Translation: CASSLAGERPYNEQFF.